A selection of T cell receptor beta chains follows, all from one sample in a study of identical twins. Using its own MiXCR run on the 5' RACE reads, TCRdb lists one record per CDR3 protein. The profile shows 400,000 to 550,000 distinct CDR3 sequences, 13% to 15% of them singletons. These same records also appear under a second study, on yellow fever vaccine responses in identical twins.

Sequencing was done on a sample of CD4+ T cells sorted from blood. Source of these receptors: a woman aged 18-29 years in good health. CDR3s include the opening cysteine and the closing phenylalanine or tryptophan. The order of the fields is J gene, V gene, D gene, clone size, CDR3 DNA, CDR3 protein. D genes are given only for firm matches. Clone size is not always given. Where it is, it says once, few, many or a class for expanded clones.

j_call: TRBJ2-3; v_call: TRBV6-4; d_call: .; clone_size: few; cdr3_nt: TGTGCCAGCAGCCCAGGGGGACTAGGCTCGGATACGCAGTATTTT; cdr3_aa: CASSPGGLGSDTQYF
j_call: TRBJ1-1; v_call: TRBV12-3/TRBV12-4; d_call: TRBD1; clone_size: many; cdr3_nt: TGTGCCAGCATCCACGTCCAGGGGGCCGGTTTAGCTGAAGCTTTCTTT; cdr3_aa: CASIHVQGAGLAEAFF
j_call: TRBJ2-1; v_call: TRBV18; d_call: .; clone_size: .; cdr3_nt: TGTGCCAGCTCACCACCTAATGAAGGAGGCAATGAGCAGTTCTTC; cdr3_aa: CASSPPNEGGNEQFF
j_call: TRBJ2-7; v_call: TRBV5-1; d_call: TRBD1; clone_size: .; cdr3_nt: TGCGCCAGCAGCTTGTCACCAGGGGGCCGCGGCGAGCAGTACTTC; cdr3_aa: CASSLSPGGRGEQYF
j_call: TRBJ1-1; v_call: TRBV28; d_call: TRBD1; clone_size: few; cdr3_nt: TGTGCCAGCAGTTTAACGACAGGGAGGAAAACTGAAGCTTTCTTT; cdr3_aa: CASSLTTGRKTEAFF
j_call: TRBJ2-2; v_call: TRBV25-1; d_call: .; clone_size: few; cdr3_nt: TGTGCCAGCAGTTCTTCCGCCGGGGAGCTGTTTTTT; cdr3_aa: CASSSSAGELFF
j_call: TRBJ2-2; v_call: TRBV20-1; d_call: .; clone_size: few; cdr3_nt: TGCAGTGCTAGACCCTCTAAAGGGAACACCGGGGAGCTGTTTTTT; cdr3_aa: CSARPSKGNTGELFF
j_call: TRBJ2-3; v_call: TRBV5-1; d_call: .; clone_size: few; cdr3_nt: TGCGCCAGCAGCCCGAGCCGAGGGTGGGATACGCAGTATTTT; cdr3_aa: CASSPSRGWDTQYF
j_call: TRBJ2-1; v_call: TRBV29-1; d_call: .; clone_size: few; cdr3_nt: TGCAGCGTTGAAGAGATGGGCTCCTACAATGAGCAGTTCTTC; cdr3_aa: CSVEEMGSYNEQFF
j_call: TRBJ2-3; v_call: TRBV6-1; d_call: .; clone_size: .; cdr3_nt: TGTGCCAGCAGTGAATACCTCACAGATACGCAGTATTTT; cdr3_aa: CASSEYLTDTQYF
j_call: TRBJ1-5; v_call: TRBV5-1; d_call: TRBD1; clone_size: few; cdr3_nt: TGCGCCAGCAGCTCTACGACAGGGCCGAATCAGCCCCAGCATTTT; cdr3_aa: CASSSTTGPNQPQHF
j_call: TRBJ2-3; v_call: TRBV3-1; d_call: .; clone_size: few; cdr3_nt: TGTGCCAGCAGCCTGGCGGACATCAGCACAGATACGCAGTATTTT; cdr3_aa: CASSLADISTDTQYF
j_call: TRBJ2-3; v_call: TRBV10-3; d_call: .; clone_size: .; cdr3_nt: TGTGCCATCAGTGTAGGTCGGGGCTCGAGCACAGATACGCAGTATTTT; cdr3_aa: CAISVGRGSSTDTQYF
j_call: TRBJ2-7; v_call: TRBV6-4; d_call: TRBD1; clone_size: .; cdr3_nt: TGTGCCAGCAACTGGACAGGGGTAACCTACGAGCAGTACTTC; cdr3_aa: CASNWTGVTYEQYF
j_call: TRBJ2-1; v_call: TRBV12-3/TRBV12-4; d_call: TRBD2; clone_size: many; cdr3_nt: TGTGCCAGCAGTTTATCGGGGCTAGCGGGAATCTACAATGAGCAGTTCTTC; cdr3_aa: CASSLSGLAGIYNEQFF
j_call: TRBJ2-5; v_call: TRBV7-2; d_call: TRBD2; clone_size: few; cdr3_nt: TGTGCCAGCAGCTTCGGGGCCGGGACTAGCGGGAGAGAGACCCAGTACTTC; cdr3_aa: CASSFGAGTSGRETQYF
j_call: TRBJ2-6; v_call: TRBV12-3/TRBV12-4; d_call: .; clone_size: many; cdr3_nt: TGTGCCAGCATCCAAAGCTCTGGGGCCAACGTCCTGACTTTC; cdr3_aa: CASIQSSGANVLTF
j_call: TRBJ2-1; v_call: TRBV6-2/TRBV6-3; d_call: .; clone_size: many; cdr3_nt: TGTGCCAGCAGTCCTATAGTGTCAAACTCCTACAATGAGCAGTTCTTC; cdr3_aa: CASSPIVSNSYNEQFF
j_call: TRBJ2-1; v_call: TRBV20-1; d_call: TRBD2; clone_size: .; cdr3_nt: TGCAGTGCTAGAGATCTCCAGCGGGGGGAGCAGTTCTTC; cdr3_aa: CSARDLQRGEQFF
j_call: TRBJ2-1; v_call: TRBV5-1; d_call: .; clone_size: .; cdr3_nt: TGCGCCAGCAGCGCCGGGACTGGCAATGAGCAGCTCTTC; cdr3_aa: CASSAGTGNEQLF
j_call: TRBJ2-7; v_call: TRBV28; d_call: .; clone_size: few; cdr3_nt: TGTGCCAGCAGTTTAAATGACGACCGTGGATACGAGCAGTACTTC; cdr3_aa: CASSLNDDRGYEQYF
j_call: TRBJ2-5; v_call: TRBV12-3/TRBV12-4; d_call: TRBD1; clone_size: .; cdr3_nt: TGTGCCAGCAGACCGGGACAGGCGGAGACCCAGTACTTC; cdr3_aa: CASRPGQAETQYF
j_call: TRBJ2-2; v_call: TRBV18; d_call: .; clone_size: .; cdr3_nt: TGTGCCAGCTCACCATCGACCTCCGGGGAGCTGTTTTTT; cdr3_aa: CASSPSTSGELFF
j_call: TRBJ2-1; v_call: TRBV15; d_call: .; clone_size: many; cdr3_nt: TGTGCCACCAGCAAAGACAGGAGCTCCTACAATGAGCAGTTCTTC; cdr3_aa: CATSKDRSSYNEQFF
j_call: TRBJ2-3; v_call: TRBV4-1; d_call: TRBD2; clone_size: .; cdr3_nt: TGCGCCAGCAGCCAAGATACTAGCGGGGACAGCACAGATACGCAGTATTTT; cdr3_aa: CASSQDTSGDSTDTQYF
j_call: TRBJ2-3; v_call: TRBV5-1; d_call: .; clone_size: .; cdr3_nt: TGCGCCAGCAGCTTTGGGGGGACCACAGATACGCAGTATTTT; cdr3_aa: CASSFGGTTDTQYF